The T cell receptor beta chain described here comes from a study of cytomegalovirus exposure and HLA in healthy donors. Primers included in the PCR were 60 Vbeta and 13 Jbeta primers. Assay used: immunoSEQ multiplex PCR; TCRdb lists only in-frame clones, some missing. The sample holds 95,000 to 150,000 clones, over 60% seen once. The V and J ends lost 0 bases and 2 bases respectively, with 12 bases between them. The CDR3 contains 16 residues. From germline, CDR1 is LNHNV and CDR2 YYDKDF (reference sequence). The receptor was isolated from a woman between 40 and 50 years old in good health and CMV-seropositive. The chain combines TRBV15 with TRBJ2-3; weak D call: TRBD2 (6 bases). Material for sequencing was PBMCs. As DNA, the CDR3 is TGTGCCACCAGCAGAGATGTTCCTAGCGCCACAGATACGCAGTATTTT. Protein sequence: CATSRDVPSATDTQYF.